The rows below give T cell receptor beta chains drawn from one sample of a study of CD8 T cells in ankylosing spondylitis. From the 5' RACE reads, TCRdb called clonotypes with MiXCR, one entry per CDR3 protein. The repertoire holds 700,000 to 1,000,000 distinct CDR3 sequences, with approximately 12% as singletons. The sequencing input was blood, either unsorted or a sorted T cell fraction (not recorded which). These receptors were obtained from a male donor with ankylosing spondylitis. The CDR3 runs from the conserved cysteine through the conserved F or W. Fields, in order: J gene, V gene, D gene, clone size, CDR3 DNA, CDR3 protein. A D gene is named only where the DNA matches it firmly. Clone size is shown for a subset of rows, as once, few, many or a class of expanded clone.

J gene: TRBJ2-7
V gene: TRBV20-1
D gene: .
clone size: .
CDR3 DNA: TGCAGTGCTGAGGACAGACCCTTCTCCTACGAGCAGTACTTC
CDR3 protein: CSAEDRPFSYEQYF

J gene: TRBJ2-1
V gene: TRBV4-3
D gene: TRBD2
clone size: many
CDR3 DNA: TGCGCCAGCAGCCAGGAGGGACTAGCGGGTAATGAGCAGTTCTTC
CDR3 protein: CASSQEGLAGNEQFF

J gene: TRBJ2-3
V gene: TRBV5-1
D gene: .
clone size: few
CDR3 DNA: TGCGCCAGCAGCTTGGGCGAGGGGGGGATCACAGATACGCAGTATTTT
CDR3 protein: CASSLGEGGITDTQYF

J gene: TRBJ2-3
V gene: TRBV4-3
D gene: .
clone size: .
CDR3 DNA: TGCGCCAGCAGCCAAGAAAGGCTCGGGACAGATACGCAGTATTTT
CDR3 protein: CASSQERLGTDTQYF

J gene: TRBJ1-5
V gene: TRBV5-5
D gene: .
clone size: many
CDR3 DNA: TGTGCCAGCAGCTTGGCGGGAAATCAGCCCCAGCATTTT
CDR3 protein: CASSLAGNQPQHF

J gene: TRBJ2-1
V gene: TRBV15
D gene: .
clone size: many
CDR3 DNA: TGTGCCACCAGCAGAGATCTTTTCGGGGTAGGGTACAATGAGCAGTTCTTC
CDR3 protein: CATSRDLFGVGYNEQFF

J gene: TRBJ1-1
V gene: TRBV6-1
D gene: .
clone size: .
CDR3 DNA: TGTGCCAGCAGGACCCCAGGGGTAGGGACTGAAGCTTTCTTT
CDR3 protein: CASRTPGVGTEAFF

J gene: TRBJ2-5
V gene: TRBV11-2
D gene: .
clone size: .
CDR3 DNA: TGTGCCAGCAGCTCACTGAGGGGGGGAAGAGAGACCCAGTACTTC
CDR3 protein: CASSSLRGGRETQYF

J gene: TRBJ2-1
V gene: TRBV24-1
D gene: TRBD2
clone size: .
CDR3 DNA: TGTGCCACCAGTGACACCACGCGCGGGAGCGGGGGGTACAATGAGCAGTTCTTC
CDR3 protein: CATSDTTRGSGGYNEQFF

J gene: TRBJ2-3
V gene: TRBV30
D gene: .
clone size: .
CDR3 DNA: TGTGCCTGGAGTGTAGGGAGATCCTACCTCACAGATACGCAGTATTTT
CDR3 protein: CAWSVGRSYLTDTQYF

J gene: TRBJ2-3
V gene: TRBV7-9
D gene: .
clone size: few
CDR3 DNA: TGTGCCAGCAGCGCCCCGGGGTGGGTGCCAGATACGCAGTATTTT
CDR3 protein: CASSAPGWVPDTQYF

J gene: TRBJ2-1
V gene: TRBV6-2/TRBV6-3
D gene: TRBD2
clone size: many
CDR3 DNA: TGTGCCAGCAGTTTAACTAGCGCCAAGCAGTTCTTC
CDR3 protein: CASSLTSAKQFF

J gene: TRBJ1-1
V gene: TRBV7-9
D gene: TRBD1
clone size: .
CDR3 DNA: TGTGCCAGCAGTCCTGATGGACGGACAGGGCGTTGGGAAGCTTTCTTT
CDR3 protein: CASSPDGRTGRWEAFF

J gene: TRBJ2-3
V gene: TRBV24-1
D gene: TRBD2
clone size: few
CDR3 DNA: TGTGCCACCAGTGGACTAGCGGGACGCTCTCTCACCACAGATACGCAGTATTTT
CDR3 protein: CATSGLAGRSLTTDTQYF

J gene: TRBJ2-7
V gene: TRBV7-2
D gene: .
clone size: many
CDR3 DNA: TGTGCCAGCAGCTTAAGCGGACACGAGCAGTACTTC
CDR3 protein: CASSLSGHEQYF

J gene: TRBJ2-7
V gene: TRBV28
D gene: .
clone size: .
CDR3 DNA: TGTGCCAGCAGGTCTGGGTTCGGCTCCTACGAGCAGTACTTC
CDR3 protein: CASRSGFGSYEQYF

J gene: TRBJ2-1
V gene: TRBV29-1
D gene: .
clone size: many
CDR3 DNA: TGCAGCGGCCGGGACTCTCTTCTGGTTGATGAGCAGTTCTTC
CDR3 protein: CSGRDSLLVDEQFF

J gene: TRBJ1-1
V gene: TRBV20-1
D gene: .
clone size: many
CDR3 DNA: TGCAGGTGGGGGGCGGGGGACACTGAAGCTTTCTTT
CDR3 protein: CRWGAGDTEAFF

J gene: TRBJ1-5
V gene: TRBV29-1
D gene: TRBD1
clone size: many
CDR3 DNA: TGCAGCGTAGGACAGGGGAACAATCAGCCCCAGCATTTT
CDR3 protein: CSVGQGNNQPQHF

J gene: TRBJ2-5
V gene: TRBV20-1
D gene: .
clone size: many
CDR3 DNA: TGCAGTGGCCCGGAGGATGCGGGGGAGACCCAGTACTTC
CDR3 protein: CSGPEDAGETQYF

J gene: TRBJ2-7
V gene: TRBV6-1
D gene: .
clone size: .
CDR3 DNA: TGTGCCAGCAGGACCGGGGACTCCTACGAGCAGTACTTC
CDR3 protein: CASRTGDSYEQYF

J gene: TRBJ2-5
V gene: TRBV2
D gene: TRBD1
clone size: .
CDR3 DNA: TGTGCCAGCACCGGGACAGGGGCGGGTGAGACCCAGTACTTC
CDR3 protein: CASTGTGAGETQYF

J gene: TRBJ2-1
V gene: TRBV7-2
D gene: .
clone size: few
CDR3 DNA: TGTGCCAGCAGCTTACAAGGGGGGCAGGGGCAGTTCTTC
CDR3 protein: CASSLQGGQGQFF

J gene: TRBJ1-5
V gene: TRBV6-5
D gene: .
clone size: few
CDR3 DNA: TGTGCCAGCAGTTTTTTTAGGGGTGGGCAGCCCCAGCATTTT
CDR3 protein: CASSFFRGGQPQHF

J gene: TRBJ2-2
V gene: TRBV11-2
D gene: .
clone size: few
CDR3 DNA: TGTGCCAGCAGGGATGACGCCTACATCGGGGAGCTGTTTTTT
CDR3 protein: CASRDDAYIGELFF

J gene: TRBJ2-1
V gene: TRBV10-3
D gene: .
clone size: many
CDR3 DNA: TGTGCCATCAGTCCGTCAGACAATGAGCAGTTCTTC
CDR3 protein: CAISPSDNEQFF

J gene: TRBJ1-5
V gene: TRBV5-8
D gene: .
clone size: .
CDR3 DNA: TGTGCCAGCAGCTTGTCGGATTATAGCAATCAGCCCCAGCATTTT
CDR3 protein: CASSLSDYSNQPQHF

J gene: TRBJ2-1
V gene: TRBV5-1
D gene: .
clone size: many
CDR3 DNA: TGCGCCAGCAGCTTGGCCGGCCGTCACAATGAGCAGTTCTTC
CDR3 protein: CASSLAGRHNEQFF

J gene: TRBJ2-1
V gene: TRBV6-1
D gene: .
clone size: .
CDR3 DNA: TGTGCCAGCAGGTCGGAAGTAGCGGACTCCTACAATGAGCAGTTCTTC
CDR3 protein: CASRSEVADSYNEQFF

J gene: TRBJ2-1
V gene: TRBV7-2
D gene: TRBD2
clone size: .
CDR3 DNA: TGTGCCAGCAGCCGAGGACGGGGGGAGTATGAGCAGTTCTTC
CDR3 protein: CASSRGRGEYEQFF

J gene: TRBJ1-4
V gene: TRBV29-1
D gene: .
clone size: few
CDR3 DNA: TGCAGCGTTGGCTTTACTAATGAAAAACTGTTTTTT
CDR3 protein: CSVGFTNEKLFF

J gene: TRBJ1-2
V gene: TRBV7-9
D gene: .
clone size: few
CDR3 DNA: TGTGCCAGCCGGGAAGTAGGAGCCCCACATGGCTACACCTTC
CDR3 protein: CASREVGAPHGYTF

J gene: TRBJ2-2
V gene: TRBV7-2
D gene: .
clone size: many
CDR3 DNA: TGTGCCAGCAGCTTGCGTGCGGGCCCCGGGGAGCTGTTTTTT
CDR3 protein: CASSLRAGPGELFF

J gene: TRBJ1-2
V gene: TRBV20-1
D gene: .
clone size: few
CDR3 DNA: TGCAGTGCTAGAGATGCTAGGTGGAGCTATGGCTACACCTTC
CDR3 protein: CSARDARWSYGYTF

J gene: TRBJ1-2
V gene: TRBV3-1
D gene: .
clone size: few
CDR3 DNA: TGTGCCAGCAGCTTCCGAATAGCCGGACGGTACTATGGCTACACCTTC
CDR3 protein: CASSFRIAGRYYGYTF

J gene: TRBJ1-6
V gene: TRBV4-3
D gene: TRBD1
clone size: many
CDR3 DNA: TGCGCCAGCAGCCAGGGGACAGGGGTTAATTCACCCCTCCACTTT
CDR3 protein: CASSQGTGVNSPLHF

J gene: TRBJ2-2
V gene: TRBV18
D gene: .
clone size: .
CDR3 DNA: TGTGCCAGCTCATCACGGGGTCGCGGGACGAACACCGGGGAGCTGTTTTTT
CDR3 protein: CASSSRGRGTNTGELFF

J gene: TRBJ2-2
V gene: TRBV20-1
D gene: .
clone size: many
CDR3 DNA: TGCAGTGCCGCTTCCCGGGCAGGGACGGACACCGGGGAGCTGTTTTTT
CDR3 protein: CSAASRAGTDTGELFF

J gene: TRBJ2-5
V gene: TRBV10-2
D gene: .
clone size: .
CDR3 DNA: TGCGCCAGCAGTGAGAAGAAGGGGGTAGCGGTGGGGGAGACCCAGTACTTC
CDR3 protein: CASSEKKGVAVGETQYF

J gene: TRBJ2-1
V gene: TRBV14
D gene: .
clone size: .
CDR3 DNA: TGTGCCAGCAGCCAAGAAGGAATAGCGGCCTACAATGAGCAGTTCTTC
CDR3 protein: CASSQEGIAAYNEQFF

J gene: TRBJ1-5
V gene: TRBV20-1
D gene: .
clone size: .
CDR3 DNA: TGCAGTGCTAGGGCAGGTGATCAGCCCCAGCATTTT
CDR3 protein: CSARAGDQPQHF

J gene: TRBJ1-2
V gene: TRBV20-1
D gene: .
clone size: .
CDR3 DNA: TGCAGTGCCACGAGAACGCACGAAGGAATCTATGGCTACACCTTC
CDR3 protein: CSATRTHEGIYGYTF

J gene: TRBJ1-4
V gene: TRBV4-1
D gene: .
clone size: few
CDR3 DNA: TGCGCCAGCAGCCAAGATCGGATTTGGGGTGAAAAACTGTTTTTT
CDR3 protein: CASSQDRIWGEKLFF

J gene: TRBJ2-3
V gene: TRBV5-1
D gene: .
clone size: few
CDR3 DNA: TGCGCCAGCAGCCGTTTCAGCACAGATACGCAGTATTTT
CDR3 protein: CASSRFSTDTQYF

J gene: TRBJ2-5
V gene: TRBV7-9
D gene: .
clone size: .
CDR3 DNA: TGTGCCAGCAGCTTATGGCGGAGTCCTCAAGAGACCCAGTACTTC
CDR3 protein: CASSLWRSPQETQYF

J gene: TRBJ2-2
V gene: TRBV10-3
D gene: TRBD1
clone size: many
CDR3 DNA: TGTGCCATCAGGGGACAGGGAGGGACCGGGGAGCTGTTTTTT
CDR3 protein: CAIRGQGGTGELFF

J gene: TRBJ2-1
V gene: TRBV18
D gene: .
clone size: few
CDR3 DNA: TGTGCCTCCGGGTACTCCTACAATGAGCAGTTCTTC
CDR3 protein: CASGYSYNEQFF

J gene: TRBJ1-2
V gene: TRBV11-2
D gene: TRBD1
clone size: .
CDR3 DNA: TGTGCCAGCAGCTCCGGTCCCGGGACAGGGGGCGGCGACTATGGCTACACCTTC
CDR3 protein: CASSSGPGTGGGDYGYTF

J gene: TRBJ2-1
V gene: TRBV6-1
D gene: .
clone size: .
CDR3 DNA: TGTGCCAGCAGTGCAGGGGCTGGTACTGGTGAGCAGTTCTTC
CDR3 protein: CASSAGAGTGEQFF

J gene: TRBJ1-2
V gene: TRBV7-2
D gene: .
clone size: .
CDR3 DNA: TGTGCCAGCAGCTTAGACGACAGATTTCCTTATGGCTACACCTTC
CDR3 protein: CASSLDDRFPYGYTF

J gene: TRBJ2-3
V gene: TRBV4-3
D gene: TRBD2
clone size: many
CDR3 DNA: TGCGCCAGCAGCCACGGCACACTAGCGGGCGGATGGGATACGCAGTATTTT
CDR3 protein: CASSHGTLAGGWDTQYF

J gene: TRBJ1-1
V gene: TRBV11-2
D gene: .
clone size: .
CDR3 DNA: TGTGCCAGCAGCGCCCAGGGCACTGAAGCTTTCTTT
CDR3 protein: CASSAQGTEAFF

J gene: TRBJ2-7
V gene: TRBV2
D gene: TRBD1
clone size: .
CDR3 DNA: TGTGCCAGCAGTAAGGACAGGGGATTCACGGAGCAGTACTTC
CDR3 protein: CASSKDRGFTEQYF

J gene: TRBJ2-3
V gene: TRBV11-2
D gene: .
clone size: many
CDR3 DNA: TGTGCCAGCAGCTTAAGGGGCGGCACCCCAGATACGCAGTATTTT
CDR3 protein: CASSLRGGTPDTQYF

J gene: TRBJ2-7
V gene: TRBV20-1
D gene: .
clone size: few
CDR3 DNA: TGCAGTGCTAGAGATAGCAGGGAGTCGCCCTACGAGCAGTACTTC
CDR3 protein: CSARDSRESPYEQYF

J gene: TRBJ1-6
V gene: TRBV12-3/TRBV12-4
D gene: TRBD1
clone size: .
CDR3 DNA: TGTGCCAGCAGTGCGAGGGACAGGCCAAATTCACCCCTCCACTTT
CDR3 protein: CASSARDRPNSPLHF

J gene: TRBJ2-3
V gene: TRBV11-3
D gene: .
clone size: .
CDR3 DNA: TGTGCCAGCAGCAGCGACGAGACTAATCAGTATTTT
CDR3 protein: CASSSDETNQYF